This TCR beta chain stems from a study of T-cell reconstitution after alpha-beta-depleted transplantation in children. This clonotype was observed many times. Unique molecular identifiers were used in preparing the TCRbeta library. TCRdb analysed the PCR reads with MiXCR anew, one entry per CDR3 protein. The table lists a few hundred thousand distinct CDR3 sequences, around 10% of them singletons. The specimen was PBMCs from the stem cell graft donor, collected from the stem cell graft. This TCR was sampled from a human donor who donated a stem cell graft to a child with acute lymphoblastic leukemia.

The CDR3 DNA reads as TGCAGTGCTACCCCGACTGGCGGGGTAGCGACGAATACGCAGTATTTT. As protein: CSATPTGGVATNTQYF. The chain recombines TRBV20-1 with TRBJ2-3; a possible D gene is TRBD2 (6 bases). The ends were cut back, 4 bases at V and 7 bases at J, with 24 bases in the middle. This CDR3 has 16 residues. CDR1 is DFQATT and CDR2 is SNEGSKA in the germline V gene (reference sequence).